This T cell receptor beta chain comes out of a study of T cell responses to AZD1222 COVID-19 vaccine. The study, taken as a whole, reports: Unmutated variant regions are reportedly the target of nearly half of TCRs that are spike-specific. Seropositive status at baseline applied to only six AZD1222 recipients.

Trimming stripped 4 bases from V and 2 bases from J, with 12 bases between. Germline CDR1 reads LGHDT; CDR2 reads YNNKEL (reference sequence). This CDR3 spans 15 amino acids. Produced via immunoSEQ multiplex PCR; TCRdb's table is partial and in-frame only. The sample records 150,000 to 200,000 clones, around 90% being singletons. About this clone: Antigen: not known.

The sequence was obtained from an adult who received the AZD1222 COVID-19 vaccine. The sample was peripheral blood, taken 28 days after the second AZD1222 dose. The V call is TRBV3-1 (or the pseudogene TRBV3-2), the J call TRBJ1-3; possibly TRBD1 for D (5 bases). DNA of the CDR3: TGTGCCAGCAGCCCTCCGGGGGGGACTGGAAACACCATATATTTT. Amino acid sequence: CASSPPGGTGNTIYF.